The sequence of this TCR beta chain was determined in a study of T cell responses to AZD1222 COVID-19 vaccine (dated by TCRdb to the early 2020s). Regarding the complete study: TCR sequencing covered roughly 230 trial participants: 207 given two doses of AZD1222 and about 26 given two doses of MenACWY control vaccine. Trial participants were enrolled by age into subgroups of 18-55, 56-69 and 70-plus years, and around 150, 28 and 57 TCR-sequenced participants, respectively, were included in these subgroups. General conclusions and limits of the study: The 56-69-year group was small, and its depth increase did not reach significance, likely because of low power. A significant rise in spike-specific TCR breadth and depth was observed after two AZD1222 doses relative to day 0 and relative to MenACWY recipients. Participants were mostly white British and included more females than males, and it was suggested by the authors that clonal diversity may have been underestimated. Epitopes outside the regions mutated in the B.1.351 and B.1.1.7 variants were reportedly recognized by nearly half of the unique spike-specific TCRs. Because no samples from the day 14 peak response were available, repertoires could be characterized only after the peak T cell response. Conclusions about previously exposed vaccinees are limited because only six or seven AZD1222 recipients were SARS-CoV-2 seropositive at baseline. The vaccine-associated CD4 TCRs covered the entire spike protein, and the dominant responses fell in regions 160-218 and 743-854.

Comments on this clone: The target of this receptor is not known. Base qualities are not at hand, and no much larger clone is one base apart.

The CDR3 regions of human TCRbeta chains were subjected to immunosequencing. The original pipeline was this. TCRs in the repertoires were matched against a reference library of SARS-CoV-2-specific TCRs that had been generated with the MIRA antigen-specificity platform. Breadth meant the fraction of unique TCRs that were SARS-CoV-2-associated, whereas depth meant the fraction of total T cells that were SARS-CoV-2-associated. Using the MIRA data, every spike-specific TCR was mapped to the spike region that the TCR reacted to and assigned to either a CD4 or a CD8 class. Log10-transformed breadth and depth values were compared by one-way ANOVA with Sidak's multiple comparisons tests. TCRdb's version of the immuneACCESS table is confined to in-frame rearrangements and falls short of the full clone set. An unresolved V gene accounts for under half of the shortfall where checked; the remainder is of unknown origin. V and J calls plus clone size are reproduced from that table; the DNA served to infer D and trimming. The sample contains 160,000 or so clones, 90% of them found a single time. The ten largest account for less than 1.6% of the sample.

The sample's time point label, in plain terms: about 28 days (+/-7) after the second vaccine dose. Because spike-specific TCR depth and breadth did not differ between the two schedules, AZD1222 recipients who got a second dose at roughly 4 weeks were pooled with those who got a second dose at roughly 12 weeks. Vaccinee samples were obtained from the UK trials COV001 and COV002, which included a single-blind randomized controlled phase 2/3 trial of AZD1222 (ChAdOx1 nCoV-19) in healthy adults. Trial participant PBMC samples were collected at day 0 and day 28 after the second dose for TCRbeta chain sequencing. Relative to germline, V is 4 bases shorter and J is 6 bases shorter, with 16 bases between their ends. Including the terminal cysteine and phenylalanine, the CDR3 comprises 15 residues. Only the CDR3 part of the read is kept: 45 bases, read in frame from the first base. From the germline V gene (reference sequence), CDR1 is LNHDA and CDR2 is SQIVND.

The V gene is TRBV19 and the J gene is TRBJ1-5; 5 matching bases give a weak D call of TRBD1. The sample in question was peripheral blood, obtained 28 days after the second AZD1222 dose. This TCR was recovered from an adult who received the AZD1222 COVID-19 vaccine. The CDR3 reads CASSTTGPRGQPQHF. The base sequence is TGTGCCAGTAGTACAACCGGGCCTAGGGGTCAGCCCCAGCATTTT.